One and the same sample provided the 7 T cell receptor beta chains below, sequenced in a study of shared clonotypes between healthy human individuals. Generated by immunoSEQ multiplex PCR, the TCRdb table keeps only in-frame clones and is missing some. The repertoire includes about 690,000 clones, less than 95% of them detected once, and 34% sits in the top ten. The specimen was memory CD8+ T cells from PBMCs. Subset indicated: CD45RO+ cells pooled with CCR7-negative TemRA cells. The source is a man younger than 35 in good health. Some clones in this sample may be carry-over from other donors' samples.

The CDR3 DNA follows: TGTGCCAGCAGTTTAATGAGGACCAACACTGAAGCTTTCTTT. Amino acids: CASSLMRTNTEAFF. This chain links TRBV28 with TRBJ1-1; no reliable D call. V was pared by 2 bases and J by 2 bases, with 9 bases between. The germline CDR1 and CDR2 sequences are MDHEN and SYDVKM. The CDR3 totals 14 residues.

This rearrangement joins TRBV6-5 to TRBJ2-7; 9 nucleotides align to TRBD1. V trimming: 0 bases; J trimming: 4 bases; junction bases outside the gene matches: 4. Germline values: CDR1 MNHEY, CDR2 SVGAGI. The CDR3 sequence is 15 residues long. Here the CDR3 reads CASSYSWGQGYEQYF. DNA for the CDR3: TGTGCCAGCAGTTACTCTTGGGGACAGGGTTACGAGCAGTACTTC.

The chain joins TRBV14 to TRBJ2-2; 7 bases fit TRBD2. CDR1 and CDR2 (germline): SGHDN, FVKESK. V lost 5 bases and J lost 3; bases outside the gene matches: 6. The length of the CDR3 is 15 residues. The CDR3 DNA sequence: TGTGCCAGCAGCTATGGACTAGTTTACACCGGGGAGCTGTTTTTT. As protein: CASSYGLVYTGELFF.

A single count supports this clone. J is TRBJ2-3 and V is TRBV5-4; the D gene could be TRBD1 or TRBD2 (5 bases each). Germline assignment: CDR1 SGHNT and CDR2 YYREEE (reference sequence). Deletions cut 2 bases from V and 1 base from J, with 14 bases between. This CDR3 has 16 residues. CDR3 in amino acids: CASSFGTEIGTDTQYF. CDR3 nucleotide sequence: TGTGCCAGCAGCTTTGGGACCGAAATCGGCACAGATACGCAGTATTTT.

This rearrangement joins TRBV15 to TRBJ1-4; TRBD1 agrees at 11 bases. The CDR3 is 15 amino acids. J was trimmed by 8 bases and V by 1 base; bases with no gene match: 3. The germline V gene encodes CDR1 LNHNV and CDR2 YYDKDF (reference sequence). The CDR3, as DNA: TGTGCCACCAGCAGAGGGACAGGGGGCCAGGAAAAACTGTTTTTT. Its translation is CATSRGTGGQEKLFF.

The count of this clone is one. One end of the junction fails to match germline, which may point to a read error. The chain couples TRBV7-9 to TRBJ2-7; D could derive from TRBD1 or TRBD2 (5 bases each). From germline, CDR1 is SEHNR and CDR2 FQNEAQ (reference sequence). The CDR3 has 11 amino acids. DNA for the CDR3: TGTGCCAGCAGTCAGGCCAGGGACGAGTTCTTC. It codes for CASSQARDEFF.

Points on this clone: This same CDR3 is encoded by further DNA sequences in the sample. The rearrangement joins TRBV7-2 to TRBJ2-7; D might be TRBD2 (5 bases). The CDR3 length is 14 residues. From germline, CDR1 is SGHTA and CDR2 FQGNSA. The ends were cut back, 0 bases at V and 0 bases at J, with 6 bases in the middle. The CDR3 here is CASSLAGSSYEQYF. DNA for the CDR3: TGTGCCAGCAGCTTAGCTGGGAGCTCCTACGAGCAGTACTTC.